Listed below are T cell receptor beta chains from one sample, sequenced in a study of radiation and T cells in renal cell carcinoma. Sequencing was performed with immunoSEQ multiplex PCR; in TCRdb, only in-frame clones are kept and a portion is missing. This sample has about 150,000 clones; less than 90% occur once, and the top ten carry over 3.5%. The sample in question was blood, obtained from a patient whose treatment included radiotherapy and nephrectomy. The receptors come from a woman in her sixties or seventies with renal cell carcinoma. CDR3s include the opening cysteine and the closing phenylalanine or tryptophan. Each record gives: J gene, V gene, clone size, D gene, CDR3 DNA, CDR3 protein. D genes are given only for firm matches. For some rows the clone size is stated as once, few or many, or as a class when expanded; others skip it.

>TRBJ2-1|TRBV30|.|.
TGTGCCTGGAGTGTACTAGGGGGGGCCGGCTACAATGAGCAGTTCTTC
CAWSVLGGAGYNEQFF
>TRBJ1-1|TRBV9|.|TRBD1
TGTGCCAGCAGCGGACAGGGGCGCGGGGGCACTGAAGCTTTCTTT
CASSGQGRGGTEAFF
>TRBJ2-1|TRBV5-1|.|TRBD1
TGCGCCAGCAGTGTTGGACAGGCGAACAATGAGCAGTTCTTC
CASSVGQANNEQFF
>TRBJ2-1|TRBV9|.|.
TGTGCCAGCAGCGTCGAGCCCGATTACAATGAGCAGTTCTTC
CASSVEPDYNEQFF
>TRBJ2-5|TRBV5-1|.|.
TGCGCCAGCAGCTTACGGGACCCCCAGGACCAGACCCAGTACTTC
CASSLRDPQDQTQYF
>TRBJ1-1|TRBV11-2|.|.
TGTGCCAGCGGAAGACAGCCGGGGACTGAAGCTTTCTTT
CASGRQPGTEAFF
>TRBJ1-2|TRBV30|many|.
TGTGCCTGGAGGCGGGAAACTAACTATGGCTACACCTTC
CAWRRETNYGYTF
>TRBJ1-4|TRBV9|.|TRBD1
TGTGCCAGCAGCGAGACACCGTTGGACAGGGGGCCTGGTGAAAAACTGTTTTTT
CASSETPLDRGPGEKLFF
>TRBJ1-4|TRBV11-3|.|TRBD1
TGTGCCAGCAGCCGCCCGACAGGGGATGGCGAAAAACTGTTTTTT
CASSRPTGDGEKLFF
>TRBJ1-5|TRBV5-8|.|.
TGTGCCAGCAGCTTGGGGGTCGTTAGCAATCAGCCCCAGCATTTT
CASSLGVVSNQPQHF
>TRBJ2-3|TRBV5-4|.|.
TGTGCCAGCAGCTCTCCTAGCACAGATACGCAGTATTTT
CASSSPSTDTQYF
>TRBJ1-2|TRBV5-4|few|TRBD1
TGTGCCAGCAGGGGACAGGGTGATGGCTACACCTTC
CASRGQGDGYTF
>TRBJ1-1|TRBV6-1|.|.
TGTGCCAGCAGTGCCCTGGCGCATGGGGGCGGGTGGATGAACACTGAAGCTTTCTTT
CASSALAHGGGWMNTEAFF
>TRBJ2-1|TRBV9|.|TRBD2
TGTGCCAGCAGCCCCAGGGTAGCGGGGGGGCCCGGCTATGAGCAGTTCTTC
CASSPRVAGGPGYEQFF
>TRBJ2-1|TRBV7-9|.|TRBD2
TGTGCCAGCAGCCAGCCCCTAGCGGGGGGGATGAGCTCCTACAATGAGCAGTTCTTC
CASSQPLAGGMSSYNEQFF
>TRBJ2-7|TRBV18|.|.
TGTGCCAGCTCACCACAACGGTACGAGCAGTACTTC
CASSPQRYEQYF
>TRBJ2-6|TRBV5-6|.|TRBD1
TGTGCCAGCAGCTCCCAAGGGGGCACCGGGGCCAACGTCCTGACTTTC
CASSSQGGTGANVLTF
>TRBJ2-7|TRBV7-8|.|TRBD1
TGTGCCAGCAGCCCACGGACAGGCTGGAGCTCCTACGAGCAGTACTTC
CASSPRTGWSSYEQYF
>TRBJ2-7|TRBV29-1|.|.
TGCAGCGTTGATTCGCCCGGGGGCAGCTCCTACGAGCAGTACTTC
CSVDSPGGSSYEQYF
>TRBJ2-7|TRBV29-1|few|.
TGCAGCGCCCGCGGCAGCCGTACCTCCTACGAGCAGTACTTC
CSARGSRTSYEQYF
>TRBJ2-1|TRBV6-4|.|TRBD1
TGTGCCAGCAGTGCAGGGGGCAATGAGCAGTTCTTC
CASSAGGNEQFF
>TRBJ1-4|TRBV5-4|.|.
TGTGCCAGCAGCCCAGGTCAGGGTCGGACTGAAAAACTGTTTTTT
CASSPGQGRTEKLFF
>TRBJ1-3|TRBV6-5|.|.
TGTGCCAGCAGCCTGGCCGTGAGCTCTGGAAACACCATATATTTT
CASSLAVSSGNTIYF
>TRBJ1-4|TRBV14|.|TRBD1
TGTGCCAGCAGCCCCCTGGGACAGGGGGGTGAAAAACTGTTTTTT
CASSPLGQGGEKLFF
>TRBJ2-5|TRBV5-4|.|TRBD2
TGTGCCAGCAGCTTCCGGCGGGGGGGGACTGTCCAAGAGACCCAGTACTTC
CASSFRRGGTVQETQYF
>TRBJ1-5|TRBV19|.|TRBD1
TGTGCCAGTAGTACAGAAGGACAGGGCCCAAATCAGCCCCAGCATTTT
CASSTEGQGPNQPQHF
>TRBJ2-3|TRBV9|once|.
TGTGCCAGCAGCGTAGTGCCCCCATCATCGCTGGGCAGGCCTAGCACAGATACGCAGTATTTT
CASSVVPPSSLGRPSTDTQYF
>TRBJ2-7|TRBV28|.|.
TGTGCCAGCAGTCCGATAGACAGGACGGCCTCCTACGAGCAGTACTTC
CASSPIDRTASYEQYF
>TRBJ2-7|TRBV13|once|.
TGTGCCAGCAGCGTAAGGCAAAGAGGGCAGGGGAACGAGCAGTACTTC
CASSVRQRGQGNEQYF
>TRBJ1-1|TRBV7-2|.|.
TGTGCCAGCAGCTTACAGGCCCAGCCGAACACTGAAGCTTTCTTT
CASSLQAQPNTEAFF
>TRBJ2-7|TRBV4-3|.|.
TGCGCCAGCAGCCAAGATTTCTGGGCCTACGAGCAGTACTTC
CASSQDFWAYEQYF
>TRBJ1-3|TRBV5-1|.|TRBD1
TGCGCCAGCAGCTTGGGAGGCCAGGGGGGATCCTCTGGAAACACCATATATTTT
CASSLGGQGGSSGNTIYF
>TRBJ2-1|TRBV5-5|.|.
TGTGCCAGCAGCCCAAGGACCTCCTACAATGAGCAGTTCTTC
CASSPRTSYNEQFF
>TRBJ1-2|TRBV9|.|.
TGTGCCAGCAGGGATCCAGGGTGGCATGGCTACACCTTC
CASRDPGWHGYTF
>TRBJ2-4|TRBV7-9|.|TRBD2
TGTGCCAGCAGCTTATTCGGGGGGGAAAACATTCAGTACTTC
CASSLFGGENIQYF
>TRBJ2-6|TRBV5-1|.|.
TGCGCCAGCAGCTTGGGCTCTGGGGCCAACGTCCTGACTTTC
CASSLGSGANVLTF
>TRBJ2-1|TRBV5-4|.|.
TGTGCCAGCAGCTTACGATGGAATGAGCAGTTCTTC
CASSLRWNEQFF
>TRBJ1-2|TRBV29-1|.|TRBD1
TGCAGCGCTACAGGGGGGTATGGCTACACCTTC
CSATGGYGYTF
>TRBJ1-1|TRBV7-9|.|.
TGTGCCAGCAGCTTTTCCGGGACTAGGAACACTGAAGCTTTCTTT
CASSFSGTRNTEAFF
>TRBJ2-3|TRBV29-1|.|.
TGCAGCGTTGAGAGTCCACGCACAGATACGCAGTATTTT
CSVESPRTDTQYF
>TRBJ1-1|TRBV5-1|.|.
TGCGCCAGCAGCTTGGACCCCCGGAACACTGAAGCTTTCTTT
CASSLDPRNTEAFF
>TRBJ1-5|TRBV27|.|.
TGTGCCAGCAGTTACAGAGCCAATCAGCCCCAGCATTTT
CASSYRANQPQHF
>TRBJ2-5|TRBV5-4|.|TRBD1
TGTGCCAGCAGCGGACAGGTCCAAGAGACCCAGTACTTC
CASSGQVQETQYF
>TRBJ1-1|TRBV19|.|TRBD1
TGTGCCAGTAGTTGGGACAGATCAATGAACACTGAAGCTTTCTTT
CASSWDRSMNTEAFF
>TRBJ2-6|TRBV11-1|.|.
TGTGCCAGCAGCCCCAGGGTCTACTCTGGGGCCAACGTCCTGACTTTC
CASSPRVYSGANVLTF
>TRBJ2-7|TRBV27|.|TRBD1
TGTGCCAGCAGGACTCCGGGACAGGGGCAGAGCGAGCAGTACTTC
CASRTPGQGQSEQYF
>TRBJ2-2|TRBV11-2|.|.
TGTGCCAGCAGCGCATTGGGGGGGCAACGCGCCGGGGAGCTGTTTTTT
CASSALGGQRAGELFF
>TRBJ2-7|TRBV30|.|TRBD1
TGTGCCTGGAGTAACCAGGGGGCTCGGAACGAGCAGTACTTC
CAWSNQGARNEQYF
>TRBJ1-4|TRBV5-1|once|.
TGCGCCAGCAGCTTGGTTCAGGGCTCTAATGAAAAACTGTTTTTT
CASSLVQGSNEKLFF